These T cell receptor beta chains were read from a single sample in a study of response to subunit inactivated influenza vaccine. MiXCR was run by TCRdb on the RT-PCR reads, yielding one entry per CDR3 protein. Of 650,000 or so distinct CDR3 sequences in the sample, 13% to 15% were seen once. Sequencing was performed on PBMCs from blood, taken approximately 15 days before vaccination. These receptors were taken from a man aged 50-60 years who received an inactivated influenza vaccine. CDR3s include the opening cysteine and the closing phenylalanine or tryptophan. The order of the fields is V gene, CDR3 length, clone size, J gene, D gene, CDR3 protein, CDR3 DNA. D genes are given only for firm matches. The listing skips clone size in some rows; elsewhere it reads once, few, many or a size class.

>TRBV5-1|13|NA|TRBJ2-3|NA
CASRATTTDTQYF
TGCGCCAGCAGGGCCACCACCACAGATACGCAGTATTTT
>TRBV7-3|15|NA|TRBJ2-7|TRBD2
CASSPMTSGRDEQYF
TGTGCCAGCAGCCCTATGACTAGCGGGAGAGACGAGCAGTACTTC
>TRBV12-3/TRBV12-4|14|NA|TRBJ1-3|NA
CASNLPWGGNTIYF
TGTGCCAGCAATCTCCCGTGGGGAGGAAACACCATATATTTT
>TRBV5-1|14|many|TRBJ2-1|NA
CASSLGRMDNEQFF
TGCGCCAGCAGCTTGGGTAGGATGGACAATGAGCAGTTCTTC
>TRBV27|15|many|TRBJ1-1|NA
CASSLNPRVGTEAFF
TGTGCCAGCAGTTTAAACCCCAGGGTGGGAACTGAAGCTTTCTTT
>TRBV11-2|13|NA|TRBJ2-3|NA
CASTQEATDTQYF
TGTGCCAGCACCCAGGAGGCCACAGATACGCAGTATTTT
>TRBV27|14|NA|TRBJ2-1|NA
CASSLGPGAREQFF
TGTGCCAGCAGTTTAGGACCCGGGGCTCGTGAGCAGTTCTTC
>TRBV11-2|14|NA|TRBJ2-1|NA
CASSFRGGAAEQFF
TGTGCCAGCAGCTTCCGGGGTGGGGCGGCTGAGCAGTTCTTC
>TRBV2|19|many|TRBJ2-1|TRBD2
CTFSFGPVGGRIPYNEQFF
TGTACCTTCAGTTTCGGGCCTGTCGGCGGGAGGATACCCTACAATGAGCAGTTCTTC
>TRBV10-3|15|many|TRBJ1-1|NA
CAISERGGVNTEAFF
TGTGCCATCAGTGAGAGGGGGGGAGTTAACACTGAAGCTTTCTTT
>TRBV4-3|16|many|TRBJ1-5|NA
CASSRGYGQSNQPQHF
TGCGCCAGCAGCCGAGGGTACGGACAAAGCAATCAGCCCCAGCATTTT
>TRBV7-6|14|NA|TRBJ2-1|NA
CASSLFPGGGEQFF
TGTGCCAGCAGCTTATTTCCGGGGGGCGGTGAGCAGTTCTTC
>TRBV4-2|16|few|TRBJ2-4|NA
CASSPGDLGRQNIQYF
TGTGCCAGCAGCCCCGGGGACCTTGGCAGACAAAACATTCAGTACTTC
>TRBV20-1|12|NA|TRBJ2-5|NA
CSAGRNQETQYF
TGCAGTGCTGGGCGGAACCAAGAGACCCAGTACTTC
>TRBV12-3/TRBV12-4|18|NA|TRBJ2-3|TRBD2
CASSLTSGGRPRTDTQYF
TGTGCCAGCAGTTTAACTAGCGGGGGCCGCCCTCGCACAGATACGCAGTATTTT
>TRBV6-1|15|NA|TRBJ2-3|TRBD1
CASRPQGAPTDTQYF
TGTGCCAGCAGGCCACAGGGGGCGCCGACAGATACGCAGTATTTT
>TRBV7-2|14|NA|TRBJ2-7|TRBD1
CASSLVQGGYEQYF
TGTGCCAGCAGCTTAGTACAGGGGGGTTACGAGCAGTACTTC
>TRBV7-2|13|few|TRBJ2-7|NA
CASSRERDYEQYF
TGTGCCAGCAGCCGGGAGAGAGACTACGAGCAGTACTTC
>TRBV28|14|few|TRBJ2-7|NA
CASRVGVPSYEQYF
TGTGCCAGCAGGGTGGGAGTTCCCTCCTACGAGCAGTACTTC
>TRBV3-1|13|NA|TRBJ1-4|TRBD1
CASRGGQVEKLFF
TGTGCCAGCAGAGGTGGACAGGTCGAAAAACTGTTTTTT
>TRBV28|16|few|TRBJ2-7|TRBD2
CASSFPLAGSSYEQYF
TGTGCCAGCAGTTTCCCGCTAGCGGGGAGCTCCTACGAGCAGTACTTC
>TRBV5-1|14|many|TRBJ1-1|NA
CASSLGQPNTEAFF
TGCGCCAGCAGCTTAGGACAGCCGAACACTGAAGCTTTCTTT
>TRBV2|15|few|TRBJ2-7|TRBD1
CASRGTDRTFYEQYF
TGTGCCAGCAGGGGGACGGACAGGACATTCTACGAGCAGTACTTC
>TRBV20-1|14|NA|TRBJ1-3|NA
CSAPRGSDGNTIYF
TGCAGTGCACCCCGGGGGTCCGACGGAAACACCATATATTTT
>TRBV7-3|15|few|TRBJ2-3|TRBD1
CASSSGDRAGDTQYF
TGTGCCAGCAGCTCGGGGGACAGGGCAGGGGATACGCAGTATTTT
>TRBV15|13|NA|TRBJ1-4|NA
CATSREEWEKLFF
TGTGCCACCAGCAGAGAAGAGTGGGAAAAACTGTTTTTT
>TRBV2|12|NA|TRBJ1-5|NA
CASRGEGQPQHF
TGTGCCAGCAGAGGGGAGGGTCAGCCCCAGCATTTT
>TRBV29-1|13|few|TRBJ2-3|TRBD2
CSVGWRETDTQYF
TGCAGCGTTGGGTGGCGGGAGACAGATACGCAGTATTTT